The 20 T cell receptor beta chains given below trace back to one sample, sequenced in a study of neurological immune-mediated disorders. TCRdb independently ran MiXCR on the 5' RACE reads; one entry per CDR3 protein. The sample has 40,000 to 55,000 distinct CDR3 sequences, 4.5% to 7% seen once. The source material was CD4+ T cells from blood. The origin of the receptors is a woman under 30 with multiple sclerosis.

The sample holds many counts of this clonotype. CDR3 bases: TGTGCCAGCAGTTATTACTCCGACAGGGGGGAGCAGTTCTTC. Protein product: CASSYYSDRGEQFF. The chain carries TRBV6-2 or TRBV6-3 and TRBJ2-1; 9 nucleotides line up with TRBD1. Germline CDR1 reads MNHEY; CDR2 reads SVGEGT. This CDR3 is 14 amino acids long. V lost 3 bases to trimming and J lost 10 bases; unmatched junction nucleotides: 7.

This clonotype appeared many times. The CDR3 reads CSASIEGSNYGYTF. The CDR3 nucleotides read TGCAGTGCTAGCATTGAGGGATCTAACTATGGCTACACCTTC. The chain joins TRBV20-1 to TRBJ1-2; no definite D call. The CDR3 length is 14 residues. The V end was cut by 3 bases, the J end by 0 bases, with 11 bases between. Per germline, CDR1 DFQATT and CDR2 SNEGSKA (reference sequence).

This clonotype was recorded at least ten times. The chain uses TRBV6-5 and TRBJ1-3; 9 bases agree with TRBD1. The CDR3 spans 15 residues. In germline, CDR1 is MNHEY, CDR2 SVGAGI. V was pared by 4 bases and J by 5 bases, with 6 bases of the junction left unmatched. The CDR3 sequence is CASSSGQGRRNTIYF. The DNA of the CDR3 is TGTGCCAGCAGTTCAGGACAGGGGAGAAGAAACACCATATATTTT.

Many counts were recorded for this clonotype. The chain carries TRBV5-6 and TRBJ1-1; D possibly corresponds to TRBD1 (5 bases). Trimming removed 1 base at V and 4 bases at J, with 20 bases between. The CDR3 has 17 amino acids. In germline, CDR1 is SGHDT, CDR2 YYEEEE. The CDR3 region is CASSLSGAGNTATEAFF. The CDR3 DNA reads TGTGCCAGCAGCTTGTCAGGAGCAGGGAACACAGCCACTGAAGCTTTCTTT.

This clonotype was detected many times. The chain has TRBV6-5 and TRBJ2-7, with TRBD1 matching 8 bases. The CDR3 loop spans 14 amino acids. CDR1 is MNHEY, CDR2 SVGAGI, per germline. The V segment lost 6 bases and the J segment 6 bases; nucleotides outside the gene matches: 10. CDR3 DNA sequence: TGTGCCAGCAGCCGAGGGACAGGCACTCCCGAGCAGTACTTC. Protein: CASSRGTGTPEQYF.

This clonotype was detected many times. This chain joins TRBV5-1 and TRBJ2-2; 9 bases line up with TRBD2. The J segment lost 3 bases and the V segment lost 1 base, leaving 1 base of the junction unmatched. CDR3 length: 15 amino acids. The V gene's germline CDR1 is SGHRS and CDR2 YFSETQ. The CDR3 sequence is CASSLIAGDTGELFF. CDR3 coding DNA: TGCGCCAGCAGCTTGATAGCGGGGGACACCGGGGAGCTGTTTTTT.

There are a few counts of this clonotype. This chain uses TRBV14 with TRBJ1-1; possible D gene TRBD1, 6 bases. V lost 5 bases to trimming and J lost 4 bases, with 17 bases between them. This CDR3 spans 15 amino acids. CDR1 and CDR2 (germline): SGHDN, FVKESK. DNA for the CDR3: TGTGCCAGCAGCTGGTACGGGGGCCGGGGCACTGAAGCTTTCTTT. Translating gives CASSWYGGRGTEAFF.

This clonotype was detected many times. The chain employs TRBV5-1 and TRBJ1-2; D uncertain. CDR1 and CDR2 from the germline V gene are SGHRS and YFSETQ. V was cut by 0 bases and J by 8 bases, with 26 bases left in between. This CDR3 region has 18 residues. The CDR3 region has the DNA TGCGCCAGCAGCTTGGCCGGCAGCCTCTATGATGACCTTAGGGGCTACACCTTC. Its protein product is CASSLAGSLYDDLRGYTF.

This clonotype was detected ten times or more. The chain has TRBV10-1 and TRBJ2-2, with 8 bases lining up with TRBD2. Germline CDR1 and CDR2: WNHNN and SYGVQD (reference sequence). The CDR3 is made up of 18 amino acids. Trimming took 2 bases from V and 6 from J; bases not matched to a gene: 14. The DNA of the CDR3 is TGCGCCAGCAGTGAGGCCGTACGGGGGGGCGGTGTGGCCGGGGAGCTGTTTTTT. This encodes CASSEAVRGGGVAGELFF.

This clonotype came up many times. The rearrangement uses TRBV5-1 and TRBJ2-7; TRBD2 matches 10 bases. Trimming at V came to 0 bases and at J to 3 bases, leaving 3 bases not matched to a gene. This CDR3 spans 15 amino acids. Per germline, CDR1 SGHRS and CDR2 YFSETQ. CDR3 sequence reads: CASSLALAGVYEQYF. CDR3 nucleotides: TGCGCCAGCAGCTTGGCCCTAGCGGGAGTCTACGAGCAGTACTTC.

To note about this clonotype: Relative to the germline gene, one junction end is altered; a read error may explain this. The chain links TRBV7-9 to TRBJ2-1; 11 bases line up with TRBD1. The germline V gene has CDR1 SEHNR and CDR2 FQNEAQ (reference sequence). The CDR3 runs to 15 residues. The CDR3 sequence is CASSQWTGGHNEQFF. DNA for the CDR3: TGTGCCAGCAGCCAATGGACAGGGGGCCACAATGAGCAGTTCTTT. Full variable domain (remainder filled in from reference TRBV7-9 and TRBJ2-1): DTGVSQNPRHKITKRGQNVTFRCDPISEHNRLYWYRQTLGQGPEFLTYFQNEAQLEKSRLLSDRFSAERPKGSFSTLEIQRTEQGDSAMYLCASSQWTGGHNEQFFGPGTRLTVL.

The table lists this clonotype with many counts. J is TRBJ2-5 and V is TRBV12-3 or TRBV12-4; 9 bases are shared with TRBD2. The CDR3 is 15 amino acids. The V segment lost 1 base and the J segment 3 bases; nucleotides outside the gene matches: 3. Written as DNA, the CDR3 is TGTGCCAGCAGTTTAGTAGCGGGGGTAAAAGAGACCCAGTACTTC. Translation gives CASSLVAGVKETQYF.

This clonotype was observed many times. V usage is TRBV5-1 and J usage is TRBJ2-7, with 11 positions matching TRBD1. Germline V gene sequence: CDR1 SGHRS, CDR2 YFSETQ. The CDR3 is 17 amino acids. V shed 0 bases, J shed 1 base, and the junction held 6 bases outside the gene matches. The CDR3: CASSLAGTGGASYEQYF. CDR3 nucleotides: TGCGCCAGCAGCTTGGCCGGGACAGGGGGGGCTTCCTACGAGCAGTACTTC. The entire variable domain, with the rest obtained from reference TRBV5-1 and TRBJ2-7, is as follows: KAGVTQTPRYLIKTRGQQVTLSCSPISGHRSVSWYQQTPGQGLQFLFEYFSETQRNKGNFPGRFSGRQFSNSRSEMNVSTLELGDSALYLCASSLAGTGGASYEQYFGPGTRLTVT.

This clonotype was recorded at least ten times. V usage is TRBV12-3 or TRBV12-4 and J usage is TRBJ2-6; 7 bases fit TRBD1. The CDR3 is 17 residues long. After removal of 4 bases from V and 0 bases from J, the junction contained 6 bases not matched to a gene. The DNA of the CDR3 is TGTGCCAGCAGTTCGGGACAGAACCCCTCTGGGGCCAACGTCCTGACTTTC. This gives the protein CASSSGQNPSGANVLTF.

This clonotype was found many times. The rearrangement joins TRBV4-3 to TRBJ1-2; a possible D gene is TRBD1 (5 bases). With 2 bases removed from V and 4 bases from J, the gap between germline ends came to 8 bases. The CDR3 spans 13 residues. Germline V lookup: CDR1 LGHNA, CDR2 YSLEER. The CDR3 nucleotides are TGCGCCAGCAGCCAACAGGGCTTCTATGGCTACACCTTC. Amino acid sequence: CASSQQGFYGYTF.

This clonotype showed up many times. J is TRBJ1-2 and V is TRBV7-8; maybe TRBD1 (6 bases). CDR1 SGHVS and CDR2 FQNEAQ come from the germline V gene. The CDR3 runs 15 residues. Between the trimmed V and J ends, which lost 1 base and 6 bases, there was a span of 15 bases. CDR3 coding DNA: TGTGCCAGCAGCTTAGTAGTGGAGTCAGGGGATGGCTACACCTTC. Its translation: CASSLVVESGDGYTF.

This clonotype was observed many times. The rearrangement joins TRBV30 to TRBJ2-2, with 7 bases lining up with TRBD2. Germline V CDR1 and CDR2: GTSNPN, SVGIG (reference sequence). The length of the CDR3 is 15 residues. With 3 bases clipped from V and 1 base from J, the junction kept 5 bases outside the gene matches. Here the CDR3 reads CAWRGGDRNTGELFF. CDR3 DNA sequence: TGTGCCTGGAGGGGAGGGGACCGGAACACCGGGGAGCTGTTTTTT.

This clonotype was seen many times. The V call is TRBV20-1, the J call TRBJ2-2, with D unresolved. Germline V gene data show CDR1 as DFQATT and CDR2 as SNEGSKA (reference sequence). The germline V and J ends were trimmed by 1 base and 4 bases, with 13 bases remaining between them. The CDR3 is made up of 15 amino acids. The CDR3 spells CSARAFGRPTGELFF. CDR3 nucleotide sequence: TGCAGTGCTAGAGCCTTCGGAAGGCCCACCGGGGAGCTGTTTTTT.

This clonotype has ten or more counts. This chain links TRBV5-1 with TRBJ2-5; maybe TRBD2 (6 bases). Germline V gene data show CDR1 as SGHRS and CDR2 as YFSETQ. The CDR3 length is 16 residues. Trimming took 0 bases from V and 0 from J, leaving 12 bases between them. CDR3 DNA sequence: TGCGCCAGCAGCTTGGGATGGGGAGGAAACCAAGAGACCCAGTACTTC. Translated: CASSLGWGGNQETQYF. The full variable domain, completed using reference TRBV5-1 and TRBJ2-5, is KAGVTQTPRYLIKTRGQQVTLSCSPISGHRSVSWYQQTPGQGLQFLFEYFSETQRNKGNFPGRFSGRQFSNSRSEMNVSTLELGDSALYLCASSLGWGGNQETQYFGPGTRLLVL.

This clonotype came up many times. The chain links TRBV7-9 to TRBJ2-1; 9 positions match TRBD2. V lost 4 bases to trimming and J lost 8 bases; unmatched junction nucleotides: 15. This CDR3 has 17 residues. Germline loops: CDR1 SEHNR, CDR2 FQNEAQ (reference sequence). The CDR3 loop is CASSSRLAGAGAHEQFF. CDR3 bases: TGTGCCAGCAGCTCCAGATTAGCGGGAGCAGGCGCCCATGAGCAGTTCTTC.